Listed here is a single T cell receptor (beta chain). Antigen: not known. One entry per CDR3 protein, called by TCRdb with MiXCR from the reads. The sample records some 270,000 distinct CDR3 sequences, about 20% being singletons. The CDR3 loop spans 15 amino acids. Trimming shortened V by 4 bases and J by 10 bases, and 17 bases separated the two germline ends. Germline CDR1 reads SNHLY; CDR2 reads FYNNEI. The data were obtained in a study of T cell repertoires in cytomegalovirus infection. The sequencing here drew on cultured PBMCs, taken from culture after CMV antigen stimulation. This chain links TRBV2 with TRBJ1-6; D is unclear. This clonotype was sampled from a human donor in good health (CMV status not recorded). Some clones in this sample may be carry-over from other donors' samples. CDR3 sequence (DNA): TGTGCCAGCAGTGTCTTTCAGGAGGCAACATCACCCCTCCACTTT. The encoded protein is CASSVFQEATSPLHF. Full variable domain (outside the CDR3, taken from reference TRBV2 and TRBJ1-6): EPEVTQTPSHQVTQMGQEVILRCVPISNHLYFYWYRQILGQKVEFLVSFYNNEISEKSEIFDDQFSVERPDGSNFTLKIRSTKLEDSAMYFCASSVFQEATSPLHFGNGTRLTVT.